The entry that follows covers one TCR beta chain sequence. The antigen is unknown. The data derive from a study of T cell responses to AZD1222 COVID-19 vaccine. Study-level findings and limits: Only 5 or 6 individuals given AZD1222 were seropositive at baseline. It should be noted that donors were predominantly white British and more often female, and clonal diversity was possibly underestimated. Among spike-specific TCRs, nearly half reportedly target unmutated variant regions.

Clones were sequenced by immunoSEQ multiplex PCR, and TCRdb holds only the in-frame ones, with some missing. The repertoire has about 81,000 clones, 70% to 90% of them found once; the top ten carry 3.4%. Germline-derived CDR1 and CDR2 are SGHRS and YFSETQ. Trimming pared 0 bases from V and 6 bases from J, leaving 10 bases between. The CDR3 runs 13 residues. Second doses that came at about 4 or about 12 weeks were put together. This material consisted of peripheral blood, taken 28 days after the second AZD1222 dose. The sequence was collected from an adult who received the AZD1222 COVID-19 vaccine. V usage is TRBV5-1 and J usage is TRBJ2-7; no firm D call. CDR3 DNA: TGCGCCAGCAGCTTGGAAACCGGTAGCGAGCAGTACTTC. Translating gives CASSLETGSEQYF.